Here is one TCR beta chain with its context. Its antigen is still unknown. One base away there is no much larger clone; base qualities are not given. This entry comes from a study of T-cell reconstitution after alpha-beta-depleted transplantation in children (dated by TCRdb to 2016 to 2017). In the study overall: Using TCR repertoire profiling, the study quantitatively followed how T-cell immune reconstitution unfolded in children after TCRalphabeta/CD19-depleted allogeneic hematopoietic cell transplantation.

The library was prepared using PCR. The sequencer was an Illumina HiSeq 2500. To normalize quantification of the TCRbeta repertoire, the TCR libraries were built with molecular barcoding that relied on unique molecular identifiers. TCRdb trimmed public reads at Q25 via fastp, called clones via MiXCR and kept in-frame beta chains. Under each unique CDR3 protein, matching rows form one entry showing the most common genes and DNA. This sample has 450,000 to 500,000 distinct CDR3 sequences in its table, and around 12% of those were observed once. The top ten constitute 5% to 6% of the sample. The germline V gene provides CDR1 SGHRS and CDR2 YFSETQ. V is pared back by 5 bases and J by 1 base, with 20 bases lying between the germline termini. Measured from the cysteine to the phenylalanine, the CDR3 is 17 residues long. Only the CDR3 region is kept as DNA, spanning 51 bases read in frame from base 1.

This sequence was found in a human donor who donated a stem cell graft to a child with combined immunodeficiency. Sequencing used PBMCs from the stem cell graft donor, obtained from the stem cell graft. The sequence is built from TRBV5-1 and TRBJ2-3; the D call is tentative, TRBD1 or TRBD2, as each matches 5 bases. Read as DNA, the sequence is TGCGCCAGCAGGATCTCTGGGACGCCGCGGGGCACAGATACGCAGTATTTT. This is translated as CASRISGTPRGTDTQYF.